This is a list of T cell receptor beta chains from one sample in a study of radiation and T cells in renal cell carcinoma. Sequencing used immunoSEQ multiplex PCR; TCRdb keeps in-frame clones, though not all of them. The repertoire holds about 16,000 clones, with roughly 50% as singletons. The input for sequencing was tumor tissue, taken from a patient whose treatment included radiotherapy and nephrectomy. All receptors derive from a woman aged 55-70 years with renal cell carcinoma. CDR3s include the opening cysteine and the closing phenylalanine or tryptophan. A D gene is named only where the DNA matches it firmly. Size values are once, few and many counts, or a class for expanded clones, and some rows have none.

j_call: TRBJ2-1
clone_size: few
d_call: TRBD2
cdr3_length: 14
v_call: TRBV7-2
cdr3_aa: CASSLGLAGIEQFF
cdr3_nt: TGTGCCAGCAGCTTAGGACTAGCAGGAATTGAGCAGTTCTTC

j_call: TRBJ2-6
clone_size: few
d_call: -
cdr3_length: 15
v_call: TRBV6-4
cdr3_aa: CASSGGVEGANVLTF
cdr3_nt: TGTGCCAGCAGTGGGGGGGTAGAGGGGGCCAACGTCCTGACTTTC

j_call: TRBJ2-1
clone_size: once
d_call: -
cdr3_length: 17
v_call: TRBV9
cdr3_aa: CASSVAPQGLRYNEQFF
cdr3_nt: TGTGCCAGCAGCGTAGCCCCCCAGGGACTGAGATACAATGAGCAGTTCTTC

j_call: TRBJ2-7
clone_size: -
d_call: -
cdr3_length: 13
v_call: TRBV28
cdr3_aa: CASSLVGDYEQYF
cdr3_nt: TGTGCCAGCAGTTTAGTCGGGGACTACGAGCAGTACTTC

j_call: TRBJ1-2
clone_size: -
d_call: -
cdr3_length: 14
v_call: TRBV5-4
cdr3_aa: CASSLGQGNYGYTF
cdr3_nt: TGTGCCAGCAGCTTGGGGCAGGGGAACTATGGCTACACCTTC

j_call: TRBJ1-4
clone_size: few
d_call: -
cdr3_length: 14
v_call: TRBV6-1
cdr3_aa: CASSEGTLNEKLFF
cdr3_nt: TGTGCCAGCAGTGAAGGTACCCTGAATGAAAAACTGTTTTTT

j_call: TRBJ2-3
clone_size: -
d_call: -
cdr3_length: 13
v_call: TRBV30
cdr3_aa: CAWSIGGTDTQYF
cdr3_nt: TGTGCCTGGAGTATAGGGGGCACAGATACGCAGTATTTT

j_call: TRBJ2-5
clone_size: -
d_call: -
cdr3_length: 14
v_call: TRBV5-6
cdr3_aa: CASSSPGLQETQYF
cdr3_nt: TGTGCCAGCAGCTCACCGGGACTCCAAGAGACCCAGTACTTC

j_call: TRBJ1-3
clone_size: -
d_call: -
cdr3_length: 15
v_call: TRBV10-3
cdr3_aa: CASSRVINTGNTIYF
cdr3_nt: TGTGCCAGCAGTCGGGTAATAAATACTGGAAACACCATATATTTT

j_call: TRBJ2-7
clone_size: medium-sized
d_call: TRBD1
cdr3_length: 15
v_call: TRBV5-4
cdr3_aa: CASSLAGTGVYEQYF
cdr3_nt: TGTGCCAGCAGCTTGGCGGGGACAGGGGTGTACGAGCAGTACTTC

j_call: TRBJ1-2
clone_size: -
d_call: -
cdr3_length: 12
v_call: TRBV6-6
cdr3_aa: CASTPGGSGYTF
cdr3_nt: TGTGCCAGCACCCCCGGGGGGAGCGGCTACACCTTC

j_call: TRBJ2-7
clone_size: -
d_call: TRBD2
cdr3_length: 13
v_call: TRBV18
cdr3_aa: CASSPGAGVEQYF
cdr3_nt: TGTGCCAGCTCACCCGGGGCGGGAGTCGAGCAGTACTTC

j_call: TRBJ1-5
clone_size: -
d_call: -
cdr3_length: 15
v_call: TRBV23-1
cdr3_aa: CASSHSGFRNQPQHF
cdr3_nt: TGCGCCAGCAGTCACTCAGGGTTCCGCAATCAGCCCCAGCATTTT

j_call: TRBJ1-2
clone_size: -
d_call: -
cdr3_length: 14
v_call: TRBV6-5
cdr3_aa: CASSRYRAHYGYTF
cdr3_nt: TGTGCCAGCAGTCGTTACAGGGCTCACTATGGCTACACCTTC

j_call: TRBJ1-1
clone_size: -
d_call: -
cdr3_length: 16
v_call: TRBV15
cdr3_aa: CATSRDRRERDTEAFF
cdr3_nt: TGTGCCACCAGCAGAGATAGGAGGGAACGGGACACTGAAGCTTTCTTT

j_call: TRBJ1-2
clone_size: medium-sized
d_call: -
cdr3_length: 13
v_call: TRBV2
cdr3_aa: CASSGGVGYGYTF
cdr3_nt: TGTGCCAGCAGTGGAGGGGTCGGTTATGGCTACACCTTC

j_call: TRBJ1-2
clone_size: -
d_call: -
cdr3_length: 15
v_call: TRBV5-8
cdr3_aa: CASRKGPGFGDGYTF
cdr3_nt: TGTGCCAGCAGAAAGGGCCCGGGGTTTGGCGATGGCTACACCTTC

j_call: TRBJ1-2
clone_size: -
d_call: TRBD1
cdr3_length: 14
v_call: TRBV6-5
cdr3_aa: CASSVGTGNYGYTF
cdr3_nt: TGTGCCAGCAGCGTAGGGACAGGGAACTATGGCTACACCTTC

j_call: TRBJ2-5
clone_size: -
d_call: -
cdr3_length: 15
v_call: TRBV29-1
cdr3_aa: CSAGRDIGLGGTQYF
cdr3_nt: TGCAGCGCCGGACGCGACATAGGACTAGGGGGGACCCAGTACTTC

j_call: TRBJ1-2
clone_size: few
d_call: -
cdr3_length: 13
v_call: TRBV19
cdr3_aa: CASSPSGAPGYTF
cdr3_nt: TGTGCCAGTAGTCCTTCGGGGGCGCCGGGCTACACCTTC

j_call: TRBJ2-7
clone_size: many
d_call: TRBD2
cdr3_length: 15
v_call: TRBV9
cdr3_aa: CASSASGGFAYEQYF
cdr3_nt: TGTGCCAGCAGCGCCAGCGGGGGGTTCGCCTACGAGCAGTACTTC

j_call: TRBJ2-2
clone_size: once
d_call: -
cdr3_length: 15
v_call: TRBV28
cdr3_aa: CASSENPRGTGELFF
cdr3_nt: TGTGCCAGCAGTGAGAACCCTAGGGGGACCGGGGAGCTGTTTTTT

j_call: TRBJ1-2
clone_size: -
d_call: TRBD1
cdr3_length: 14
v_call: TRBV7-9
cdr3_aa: CASSPGTGYYGYTF
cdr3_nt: TGTGCCAGCAGCCCGGGGACAGGCTACTATGGCTACACCTTC

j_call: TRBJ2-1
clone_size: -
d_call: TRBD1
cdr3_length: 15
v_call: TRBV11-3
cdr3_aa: CASSLGQGFSHEQFF
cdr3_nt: TGTGCCAGCAGCTTGGGACAGGGTTTTAGCCATGAGCAGTTCTTC

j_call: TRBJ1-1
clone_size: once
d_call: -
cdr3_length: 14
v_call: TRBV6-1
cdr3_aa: CASIQPGQNTEAFF
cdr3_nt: TGTGCCAGCATCCAACCGGGCCAGAACACTGAAGCTTTCTTT

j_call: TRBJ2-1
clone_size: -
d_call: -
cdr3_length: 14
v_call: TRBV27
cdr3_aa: CASSYSVSYNEQFF
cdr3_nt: TGTGCCAGCAGTTATTCGGTCAGCTACAATGAGCAGTTCTTC

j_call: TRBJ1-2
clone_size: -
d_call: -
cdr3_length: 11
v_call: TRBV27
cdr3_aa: CASSSQGGYTF
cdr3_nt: TGTGCCAGCAGTTCCCAGGGCGGCTACACCTTC

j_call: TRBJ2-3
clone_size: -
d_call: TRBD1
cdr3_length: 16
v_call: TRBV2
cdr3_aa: CASSELGQGRTDTQYF
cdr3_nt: TGTGCCAGCAGTGAATTGGGACAGGGAAGGACAGATACGCAGTATTTT

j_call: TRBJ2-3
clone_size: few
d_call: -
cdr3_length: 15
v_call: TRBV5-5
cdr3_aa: CASSLAGGPTDTQYF
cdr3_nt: TGTGCCAGCAGCTTGGCCGGGGGGCCGACAGATACGCAGTATTTT

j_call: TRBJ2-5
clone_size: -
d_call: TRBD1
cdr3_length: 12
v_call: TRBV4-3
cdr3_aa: CAETGDRETQYF
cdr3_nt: TGCGCAGAGACAGGGGACCGGGAGACCCAGTACTTC

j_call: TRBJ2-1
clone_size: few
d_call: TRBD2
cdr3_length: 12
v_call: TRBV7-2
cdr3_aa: CASSFREVEQFF
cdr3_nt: TGTGCCAGCAGCTTTCGGGAGGTTGAGCAGTTCTTC

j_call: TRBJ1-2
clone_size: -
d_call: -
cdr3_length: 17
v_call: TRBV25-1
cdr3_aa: CASHKRGARGEDYGYTF
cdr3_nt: TGTGCCAGCCACAAAAGGGGGGCGCGAGGGGAGGACTATGGCTACACCTTC

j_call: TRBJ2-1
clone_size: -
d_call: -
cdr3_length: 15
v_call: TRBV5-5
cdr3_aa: CASSAPGRSDNEQFF
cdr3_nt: TGTGCCAGCAGCGCACCGGGACGGAGTGACAATGAGCAGTTCTTC

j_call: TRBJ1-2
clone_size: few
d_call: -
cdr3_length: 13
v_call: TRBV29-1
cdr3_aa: CSVDITKGGSYTF
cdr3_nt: TGCAGCGTTGACATAACTAAGGGAGGGAGCTACACCTTC

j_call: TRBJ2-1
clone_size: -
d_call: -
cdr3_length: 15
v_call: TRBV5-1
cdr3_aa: CASRLDNSPYNEQFF
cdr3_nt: TGCGCCAGCAGGCTGGACAATAGCCCATACAATGAGCAGTTCTTC

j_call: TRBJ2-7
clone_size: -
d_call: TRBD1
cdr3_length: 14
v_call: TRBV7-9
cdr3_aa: CASSLAWTGGEQYF
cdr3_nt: TGTGCCAGCAGCTTAGCCTGGACAGGGGGGGAGCAGTACTTC

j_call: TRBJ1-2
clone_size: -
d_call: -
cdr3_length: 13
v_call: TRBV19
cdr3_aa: CASSIVRGHGYTF
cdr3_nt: TGTGCCAGTAGTATAGTTCGGGGGCACGGCTACACCTTC

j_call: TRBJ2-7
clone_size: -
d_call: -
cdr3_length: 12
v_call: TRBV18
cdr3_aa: CASSPGGYEQYF
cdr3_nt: TGTGCCAGCTCACCGGGGGGCTACGAGCAGTACTTC

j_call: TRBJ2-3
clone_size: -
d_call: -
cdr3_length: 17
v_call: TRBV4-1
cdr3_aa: CASSQGDGGAYTDTQYF
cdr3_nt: TGCGCCAGCAGCCAAGGGGATGGGGGGGCCTACACAGATACGCAGTATTTT

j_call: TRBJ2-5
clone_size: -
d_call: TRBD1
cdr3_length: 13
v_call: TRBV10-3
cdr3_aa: CAISDRDRETQYF
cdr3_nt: TGTGCCATCAGTGACCGGGACAGGGAGACCCAGTACTTC

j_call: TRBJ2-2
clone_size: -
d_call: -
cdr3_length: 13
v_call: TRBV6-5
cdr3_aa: CASTWSGTGELFF
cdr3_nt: TGTGCCAGCACGTGGTCGGGCACCGGGGAGCTGTTTTTT

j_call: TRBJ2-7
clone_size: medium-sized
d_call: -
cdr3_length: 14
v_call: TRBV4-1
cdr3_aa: CASSQGGQNYEQYF
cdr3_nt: TGCGCCAGCAGCCAGGGGGGACAGAACTACGAGCAGTACTTC

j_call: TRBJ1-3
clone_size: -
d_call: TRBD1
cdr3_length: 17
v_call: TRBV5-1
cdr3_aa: CASSLDPTGGSGNTIYF
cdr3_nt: TGCGCCAGCAGCTTGGACCCTACAGGGGGCTCTGGAAACACCATATATTTT

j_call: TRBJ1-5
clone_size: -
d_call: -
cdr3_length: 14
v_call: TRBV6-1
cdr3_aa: CASSEGGAGLPQHF
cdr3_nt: TGTGCCAGCAGTGAAGGGGGGGCCGGGCTGCCCCAGCATTTT

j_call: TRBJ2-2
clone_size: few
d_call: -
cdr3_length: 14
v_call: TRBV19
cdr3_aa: CASTGIPNTGELFF
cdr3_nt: TGTGCCAGTACCGGGATCCCGAACACCGGGGAGCTGTTTTTT

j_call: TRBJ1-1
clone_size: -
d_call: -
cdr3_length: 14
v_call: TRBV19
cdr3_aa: CASRRGNQNTEAFF
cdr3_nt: TGTGCCAGTAGAAGGGGGAACCAGAACACTGAAGCTTTCTTT

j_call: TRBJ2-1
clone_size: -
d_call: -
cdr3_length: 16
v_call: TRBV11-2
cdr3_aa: CASSLEIRVSNNEQFF
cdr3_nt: TGTGCCAGCAGCTTAGAGATTAGGGTCTCCAACAACGAGCAGTTCTTC

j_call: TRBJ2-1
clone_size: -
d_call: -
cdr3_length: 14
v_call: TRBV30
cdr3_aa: CAWVSRGPCNEQFF
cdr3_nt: TGTGCCTGGGTCTCCAGAGGACCGTGCAATGAGCAGTTCTTC

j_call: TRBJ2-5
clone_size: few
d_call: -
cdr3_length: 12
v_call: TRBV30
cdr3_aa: CAWSVLGETQYF
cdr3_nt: TGTGCCTGGAGTGTACTCGGTGAGACCCAGTACTTC

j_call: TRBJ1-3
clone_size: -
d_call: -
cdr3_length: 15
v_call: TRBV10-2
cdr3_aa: CASSEKRRSGNTIYF
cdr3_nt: TGCGCCAGCAGTGAAAAGAGGAGGTCTGGAAACACCATATATTTT

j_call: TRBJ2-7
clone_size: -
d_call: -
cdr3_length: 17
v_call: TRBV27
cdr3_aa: CASSLRSGGGGAYEQYF
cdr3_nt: TGTGCCAGCAGTTTAAGGTCAGGGGGAGGGGGGGCCTACGAGCAGTACTTC